This TCR beta chain was identified during a study of T cells in Graves' hyperthyroidism and ophthalmopathy. Broader study findings: Most expanded thyroid clonotypes above 0.001 recurred in blood.

This CDR3 spans 17 amino acids. V was clipped by 6 bases and J by 0 bases; unmatched bases: 8. Germline V gene data show CDR1 as MNHNS and CDR2 as SASEGT. RNA transcripts provided the source from which TCR beta CDR3 regions were amplified. RT-PCR in the first round (using the HTBI primer set) targeted the TCR CDR3. From the multiplex PCR reads, TCRdb called clonotypes with MiXCR, one entry per CDR3 protein. The data contain approximately 370,000 distinct CDR3 sequences, 15% to 20% of them singletons. A note on this clonotype: What it binds is not known.

This chain connects TRBV6-1 to TRBJ1-5; 10 bases align to TRBD1. The sequenced sample consisted of blood. The TCR was taken from a young woman with Graves' hyperthyroidism that later progressed to Graves' ophthalmopathy. The DNA of the CDR3 is TGTGCCAGCAGAGGGGGACAGGGGATATATAGCAATCAGCCCCAGCATTTT. Translation gives CASRGGQGIYSNQPQHF.